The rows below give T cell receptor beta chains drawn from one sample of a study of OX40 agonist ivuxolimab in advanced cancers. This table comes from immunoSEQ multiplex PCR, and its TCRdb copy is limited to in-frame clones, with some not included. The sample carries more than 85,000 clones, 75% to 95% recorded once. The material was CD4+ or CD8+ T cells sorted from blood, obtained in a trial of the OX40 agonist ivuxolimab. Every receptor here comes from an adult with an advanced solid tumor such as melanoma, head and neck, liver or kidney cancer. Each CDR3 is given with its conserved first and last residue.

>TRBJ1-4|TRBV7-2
CASSQASWGAGNEKLFF
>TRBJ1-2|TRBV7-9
CASSSPGQGAMDGYTF
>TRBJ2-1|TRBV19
CASSELAPYNEQFF
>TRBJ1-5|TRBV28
CASSLQGVWQPQHF
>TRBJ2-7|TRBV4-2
CASSQEWVSSYEQYF
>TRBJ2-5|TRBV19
CASSTQTGSVETQYF
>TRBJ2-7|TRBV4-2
CASSPKGGTGVYEQYF
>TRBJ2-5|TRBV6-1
CASSEGVGGVGTQYF
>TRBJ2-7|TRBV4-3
CASSQQLAGLWEQYF
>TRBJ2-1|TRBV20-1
CSATYNEQFF
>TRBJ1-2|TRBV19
CASKRTGGGSGYTF
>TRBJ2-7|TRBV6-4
CARFRDFYYEQYF
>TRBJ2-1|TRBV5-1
CASSPRASGGMSEQFF
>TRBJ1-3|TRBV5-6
CASSLGQGNTIYF
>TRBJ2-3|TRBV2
CASSGLADVTDTQYF
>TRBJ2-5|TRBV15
CATSVGGDEETQYF
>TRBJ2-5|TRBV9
CASSVARGGRETQYF
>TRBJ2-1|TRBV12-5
CASGLEGDSYNEQFF
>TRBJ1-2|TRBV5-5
CASSRGERRQFLNYGYTF
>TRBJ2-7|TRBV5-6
CASSLGGGVGNEQYF
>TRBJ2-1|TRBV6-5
CASSYSGRVNEQFF
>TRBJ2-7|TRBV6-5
CASSPSGVTYEQYF
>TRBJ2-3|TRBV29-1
CSVTSSGLSTDTQYF
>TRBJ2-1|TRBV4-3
CASSQDSRDEQFF
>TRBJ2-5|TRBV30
CAWSVTAGLRRLETQYF
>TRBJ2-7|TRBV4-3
CASSQGRFGEQYF
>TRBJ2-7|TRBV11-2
CASSLGSYEQYF
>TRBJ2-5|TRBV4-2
CASSPRTGGFSETQYF
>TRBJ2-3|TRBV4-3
CASSQVSGSSYTQYF
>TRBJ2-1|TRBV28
CASIFPPTGTIPRGQFF
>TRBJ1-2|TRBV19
CASSRGGIYGYTF
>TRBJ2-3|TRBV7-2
CASSLARQGSGDTQYF
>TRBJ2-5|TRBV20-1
CSAIVEETQYF
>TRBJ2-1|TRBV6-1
CASTRLAGPNEQFF
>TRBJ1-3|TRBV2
CASSPSSGNTIYF
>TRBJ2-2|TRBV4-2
CASSLVPTNTGELFF
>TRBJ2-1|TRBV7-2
CASRGGTSVYNEQFF
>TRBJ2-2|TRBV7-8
CASSTGSGRAGGELFF
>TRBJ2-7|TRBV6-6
CASSYRLTYEQYF
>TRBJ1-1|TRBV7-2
CASSLAEAFF
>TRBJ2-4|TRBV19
CASSITTLSGNIQYF
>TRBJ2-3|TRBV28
CASSDQGAHTQYF
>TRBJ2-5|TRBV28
CASSYPGVAGKTQYF
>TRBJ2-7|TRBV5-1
CASSRQGLGSINYEQYF
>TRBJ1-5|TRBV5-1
CASSLTGQQPQHF
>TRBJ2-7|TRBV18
CASSPRRGQSYEQYF
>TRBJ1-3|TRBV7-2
CASSSRMLKGNTIYF
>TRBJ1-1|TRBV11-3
CASSLGDSEAFF